This T cell receptor (beta chain) originates from a study of T cells in Graves' hyperthyroidism and ophthalmopathy. Amplification of TCR beta CDR3 regions was performed using RNA transcripts as template. TCR CDR3 underwent first-round RT-PCR with the HTBI primer set. TCRdb called the multiplex PCR reads again in MiXCR, with one record for every CDR3 protein. In the table there are some 440,000 distinct CDR3 sequences, about 15% of which are singletons. There are 16 residues in the CDR3. V lost 6 bases, J lost 4 bases, and 18 bases lay in between. CDR1 and CDR2 from the germline V gene are MNHNS and SASEGT.

The chain combines TRBV6-1 with TRBJ2-2; tentative D call: TRBD2 (6 bases). This sequence originates from a woman in her late teens or twenties with Graves' hyperthyroidism. The material sequenced was blood. In DNA form, the CDR3 reads TGTGCCAGCAGATTAGACGGGAGTCGGGGCACCGGGGAGCTGTTTTTT. This translates into CASRLDGSRGTGELFF.